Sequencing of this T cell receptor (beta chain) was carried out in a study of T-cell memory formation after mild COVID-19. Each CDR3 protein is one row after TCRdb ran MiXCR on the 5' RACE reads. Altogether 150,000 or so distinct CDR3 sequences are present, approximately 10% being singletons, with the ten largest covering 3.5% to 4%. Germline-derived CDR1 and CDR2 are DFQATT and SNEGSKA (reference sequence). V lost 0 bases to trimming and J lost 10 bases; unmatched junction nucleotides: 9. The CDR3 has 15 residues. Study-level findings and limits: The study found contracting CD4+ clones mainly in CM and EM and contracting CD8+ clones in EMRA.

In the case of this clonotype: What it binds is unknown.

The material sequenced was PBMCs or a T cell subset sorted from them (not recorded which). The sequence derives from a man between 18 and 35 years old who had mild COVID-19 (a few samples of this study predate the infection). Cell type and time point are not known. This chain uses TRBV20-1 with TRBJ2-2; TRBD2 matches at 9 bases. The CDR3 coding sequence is TGCAGTGCTAGAGAAAGGGGCGGGGGGGACCCGGAGCTGTTTTTT. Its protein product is CSARERGGGDPELFF.